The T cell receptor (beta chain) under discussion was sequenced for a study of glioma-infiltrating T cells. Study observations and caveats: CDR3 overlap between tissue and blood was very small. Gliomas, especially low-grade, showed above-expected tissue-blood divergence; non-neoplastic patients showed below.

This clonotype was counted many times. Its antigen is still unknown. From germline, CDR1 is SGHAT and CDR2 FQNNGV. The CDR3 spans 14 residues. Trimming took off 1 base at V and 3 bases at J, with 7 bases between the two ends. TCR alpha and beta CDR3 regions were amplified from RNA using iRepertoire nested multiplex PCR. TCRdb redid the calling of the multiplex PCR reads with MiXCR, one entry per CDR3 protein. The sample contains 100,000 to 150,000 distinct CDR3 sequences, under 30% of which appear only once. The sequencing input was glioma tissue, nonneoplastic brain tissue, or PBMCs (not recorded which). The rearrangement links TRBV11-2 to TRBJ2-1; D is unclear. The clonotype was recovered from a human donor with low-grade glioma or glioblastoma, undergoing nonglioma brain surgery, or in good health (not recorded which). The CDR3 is CASSLGDGYNEQFF. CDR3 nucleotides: TGTGCCAGCAGCTTAGGGGATGGCTACAATGAGCAGTTCTTC.